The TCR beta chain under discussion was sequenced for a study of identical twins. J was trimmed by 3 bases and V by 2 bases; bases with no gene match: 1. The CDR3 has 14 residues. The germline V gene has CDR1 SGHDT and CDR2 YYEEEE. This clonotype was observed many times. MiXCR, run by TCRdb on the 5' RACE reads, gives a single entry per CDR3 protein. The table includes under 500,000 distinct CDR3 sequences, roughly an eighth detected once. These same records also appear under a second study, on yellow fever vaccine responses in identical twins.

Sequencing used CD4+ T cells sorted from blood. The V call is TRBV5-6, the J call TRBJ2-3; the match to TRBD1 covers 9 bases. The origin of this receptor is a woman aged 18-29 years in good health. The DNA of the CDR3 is TGTGCCAGCAGCTTACAGGGGGCTACAGATACGCAGTATTTT. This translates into CASSLQGATDTQYF.